One and the same sample provided the 5 T cell receptor beta chains below, sequenced in a study of control samples from healthy donors and cancer patients. The method was immunoSEQ multiplex PCR; TCRdb's version includes in-frame clones alone and lacks a portion of them. The sample holds around 130,000 clones, approximately 95% seen once. Sequenced input: blood. Receptors originate from a man younger than 40 in good health.

V and J are TRBV19 and TRBJ1-6, with 9 bases identical to TRBD1. The ends lost 11 bases at V and 1 base at J; junction bases unmatched: 9. Per germline, CDR1 LNHDA and CDR2 SQIVND (reference sequence). This CDR3 contains 16 residues. The CDR3 DNA reads as TGTGCCTCGCAAGGGACAGGGCAGTCCTATAATTCACCCCTCCACTTT. Protein: CASQGTGQSYNSPLHF.

The rearrangement joins TRBV3-1 (or the pseudogene TRBV3-2) to TRBJ2-1, with D possibly being TRBD2 (6 bases). The length of the CDR3 is 13 residues. Germline-derived CDR1 and CDR2 are LGHDT and YNNKEL (reference sequence). V was trimmed by 5 bases and J by 8 bases, leaving 13 bases between them. The CDR3 sequence: CASSIRAGYEQFF. The CDR3, as DNA: TGTGCCAGCAGCATACGAGCGGGCTATGAGCAGTTCTTC.

The chain employs TRBV11-2 and TRBJ1-2, with D possibly TRBD1 on 5 matching bases. The length of the CDR3 is 11 residues. The germline CDR1 and CDR2 sequences are SGHAT and FQNNGV. V was shortened by 6 bases and J by 8 bases, with 10 bases between the two germline ends. The chain's CDR3 is CASRGLRGYTF. In DNA, the CDR3 is TGTGCCAGCAGGGGACTCCGGGGCTACACCTTC. The entire variable domain, with the rest obtained from reference TRBV11-2 and TRBJ1-2, is as follows: EAGVAQSPRYKIIEKRQSVAFWCNPISGHATLYWYQQILGQGPKLLIQFQNNGVVDDSQLPKDRFSAERLKGVDSTLKIQPAKLEDSAVYLCASRGLRGYTFGSGTRLTVV.

The V call is TRBV7-9, the J call TRBJ1-3; TRBD1 agrees at 10 bases. The germline CDR1 and CDR2 sequences are SEHNR and FQNEAQ (reference sequence). CDR3 size: 16 residues. V shed 5 bases and J 0 bases; nucleotides not matched to a gene: 4. CDR3 DNA: TGTGCCAGCAGCGGGTGGACAGGGGGCTCTGGAAACACCATATATTTT. Translated: CASSGWTGGSGNTIYF.

This rearrangement joins TRBV11-2 to TRBJ1-3, with unresolved D. Germline V gives CDR1 SGHAT, CDR2 FQNNGV. The CDR3 has 12 residues. V was cut by 2 bases and J by 2 bases, with 1 base left in between. This CDR3 reads CASSLTGNTIYF. DNA of the CDR3: TGTGCCAGCAGCTTAACTGGAAACACCATATATTTT. Full variable domain (remainder filled in from reference TRBV11-2 and TRBJ1-3): EAGVAQSPRYKIIEKRQSVAFWCNPISGHATLYWYQQILGQGPKLLIQFQNNGVVDDSQLPKDRFSAERLKGVDSTLKIQPAKLEDSAVYLCASSLTGNTIYFGEGSWLTVV.